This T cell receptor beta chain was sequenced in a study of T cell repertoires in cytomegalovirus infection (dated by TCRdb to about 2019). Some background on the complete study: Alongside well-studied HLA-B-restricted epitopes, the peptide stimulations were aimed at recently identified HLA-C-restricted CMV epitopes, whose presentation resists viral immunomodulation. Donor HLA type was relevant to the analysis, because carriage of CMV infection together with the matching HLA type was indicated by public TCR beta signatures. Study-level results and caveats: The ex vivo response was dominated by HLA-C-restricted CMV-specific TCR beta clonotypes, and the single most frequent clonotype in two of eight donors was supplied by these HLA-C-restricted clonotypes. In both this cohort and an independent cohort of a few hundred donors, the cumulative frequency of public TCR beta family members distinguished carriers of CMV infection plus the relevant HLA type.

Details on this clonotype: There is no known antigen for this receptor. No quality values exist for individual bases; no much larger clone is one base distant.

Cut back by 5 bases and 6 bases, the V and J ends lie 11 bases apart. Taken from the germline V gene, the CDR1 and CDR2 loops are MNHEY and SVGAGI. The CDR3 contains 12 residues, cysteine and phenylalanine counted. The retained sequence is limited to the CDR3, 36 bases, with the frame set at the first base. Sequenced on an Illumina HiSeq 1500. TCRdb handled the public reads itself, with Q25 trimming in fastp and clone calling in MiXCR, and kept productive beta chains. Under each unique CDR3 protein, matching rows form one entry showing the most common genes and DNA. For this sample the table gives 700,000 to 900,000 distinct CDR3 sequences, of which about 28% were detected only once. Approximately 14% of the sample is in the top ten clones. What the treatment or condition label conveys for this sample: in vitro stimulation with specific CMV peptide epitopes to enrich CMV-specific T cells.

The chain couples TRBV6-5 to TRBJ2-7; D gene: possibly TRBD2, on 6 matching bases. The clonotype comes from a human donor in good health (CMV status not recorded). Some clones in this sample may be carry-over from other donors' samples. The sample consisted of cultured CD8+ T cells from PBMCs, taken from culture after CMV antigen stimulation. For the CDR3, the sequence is CASSDWRAEQYF. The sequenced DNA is TGTGCCAGCAGTGACTGGAGGGCCGAGCAGTACTTC.